This section outlines one TCR beta chain sequence together with its context. The target antigen is unknown. Assay: immunoSEQ multiplex PCR; the TCRdb copy retains only in-frame clones and omits some. Seen here are approximately 110,000 clones, about 87% observed once, and the top ten hold more than 3.5%. This sample is part of a study of T cell responses to AZD1222 COVID-19 vaccine. Turning to the study itself: Pooled samples include second doses given at about 4 or 12 weeks. Study-wide findings and caveats: Unmutated variant regions are reportedly targeted by nearly half of spike-specific TCRs. Mapped onto spike, vaccine-associated CD4 TCRs spanned it and were dominant at 160-218 and 743-854.

From germline, CDR1 is SGHNT and CDR2 YENEEA. V lost 5 bases, J lost 6 bases, and 13 bases lay in between. The CDR3 length is 13 residues. This rearrangement joins TRBV11-3 to TRBJ1-2; tentative D call: TRBD1 (6 bases). The receptor was isolated from an adult in good health. The specimen comprised peripheral blood, sampled on day 0 of AZD1222 vaccination. CDR3 amino acids: CASSPGGRHGYTF. The CDR3 DNA follows: TGTGCCAGCAGCCCCGGGGGGCGCCATGGCTACACCTTC. Looking up the rest from reference TRBV11-3 and TRBJ1-2 gives the full variable domain: EAGVVQSPRYKIIEKKQPVAFWCNPISGHNTLYWYLQNLGQGPELLIRYENEEAVDDSQLPKDRFSAERLKGVDSTLKIQPAELGDSAVYLCASSPGGRHGYTFGSGTRLTVV.